These 23 T cell receptor beta chains originate from one sample sequenced in a study of control samples from healthy donors and cancer patients. Here immunoSEQ multiplex PCR was the method, and the copy in TCRdb shows in-frame clones only, minus some. The sample holds about 36,000 clones, approximately 94% seen once. The sequenced material came from PBMCs. The receptors derive from a man aged 35 to 55 with colorectal cancer.

About this clone itself: The germline gene is not matched at one end of the junction; a read error may be the cause. The chain employs TRBV28 and TRBJ1-2; D is undetermined. CDR1 MDHEN and CDR2 SYDVKM come from the germline V gene. The CDR3 has 14 residues. Written as DNA, the CDR3 is TGTGCCAGCGGTTTTACAGCTTCGGGCTATGGCTACACCTTC. Translating gives CASGFTASGYGYTF.

The chain recombines TRBV6-6 with TRBJ1-1; 9 positions agree with TRBD1. CDR1 MNHNY and CDR2 SVGAGI come from the germline V gene (reference sequence). CDR3 length equals 13 residues. The J segment lost 4 bases and the V segment lost 5 bases, leaving 2 bases of the junction unmatched. The CDR3 nucleotides read TGTGCCAGCAGTCAGACAGGGGGCACTGAAGCTTTCTTT. Protein product: CASSQTGGTEAFF.

The V call is TRBV19, the J call TRBJ1-2, with TRBD1 matching over 10 bases. V shed 4 bases, J shed 8 bases, and the junction held 7 bases outside the gene matches. The CDR3 sequence is 14 residues long. Germline V gene lookup returns CDR1 LNHDA and CDR2 SQIVND (reference sequence). CDR3 nucleotides: TGTGCCAGTAGTAGGGACAGGGGAGTTGGGGGCTACACCTTC. Amino acid sequence: CASSRDRGVGGYTF.

The chain joins TRBV4-2 to TRBJ2-1, with 7 bases fitting TRBD1. CDR3 length: 20 residues. Per the germline V gene, CDR1 is LGHNA and CDR2 is YNFKEQ. V shed 1 base, J shed 0 bases, and the junction held 15 bases outside the gene matches. The CDR3 DNA is TGTGCCAGCAGCCAAGTAGCACGGACAGGAGACGCGAGCTCCTACAATGAGCAGTTCTTC. Amino acid sequence: CASSQVARTGDASSYNEQFF.

The chain links TRBV19 to TRBJ2-1; 12 positions agree with TRBD2. This CDR3 contains 14 residues. V dropped 4 bases and J dropped 8; count of bases not matched to a gene: 3. CDR1 LNHDA and CDR2 SQIVND come from the germline V gene (reference sequence). The CDR3 nucleotides are TGTGCCAGTAGTACTAGCGGGGGGGACTATGAGCAGTTCTTC. This translates into CASSTSGGDYEQFF.

CDR3 sequence reads: CASSHSTAPETQYF. CDR3 nucleotide sequence: TGTGCCAGCAGCCACTCGACTGCTCCAGAGACCCAGTACTTC. The chain uses TRBV3-1 (or the pseudogene TRBV3-2) and TRBJ2-5; D gene ambiguous. The CDR3 covers 14 residues. V was cut by 3 bases and J by 4 bases, with 12 bases left in between. Germline CDR1 reads LGHDT; CDR2 reads YNNKEL (reference sequence).

The CDR3 bases are TGTGCCAGCTCACCACTTGACTACACCAGCTCTGGAAACACCATATATTTT. Protein product: CASSPLDYTSSGNTIYF. The chain is built from TRBV18 and TRBJ1-3; no definite D call. The CDR3 has 17 amino acids. The V gene's germline CDR1 is KGHSH and CDR2 LQKENI. V shed 1 base and J shed 0 bases, with 13 bases lying between them. Combining the CDR3 with reference TRBV18 and TRBJ1-3 gives the whole variable domain NAGVMQNPRHLVRRRGQEARLRCSPMKGHSHVYWYRQLPEEGLKFMVYLQKENIIDESGMPKERFSAEFPKEGPSILRIQQVVRGDSAAYFCASSPLDYTSSGNTIYFGEGSWLTVV.

The chain is built from TRBV5-6 and TRBJ2-1; TRBD2 matches 10 bases. The germline CDR1 and CDR2 sequences are SGHDT and YYEEEE. The V gene end was trimmed by 2 bases and the J gene end by 5 bases; junction bases not matched to a gene: 4. The CDR3 totals 15 residues. The DNA of the CDR3 is TGTGCCAGCAGCTTACTAGCGGGGATAGACAATGAGCAGTTCTTC. It specifies CASSLLAGIDNEQFF.

The chain combines TRBV25-1 with TRBJ2-3; the match to TRBD1 covers 8 bases. In germline, CDR1 is MGHDK, CDR2 SYGVNS. V dropped 3 bases and J dropped 2; count of bases not matched to a gene: 4. The CDR3 totals 15 residues. The CDR3 spells CASSDGTGLTDTQYF. In DNA, the CDR3 is TGTGCCAGCAGTGACGGGACAGGCCTCACAGATACGCAGTATTTT. Full variable domain (remainder filled in from reference TRBV25-1 and TRBJ2-3): EADIYQTPRYLVIGTGKKITLECSQTMGHDKMYWYQQDPGMELHLIHYSYGVNSTEKGDLSSESTVSRIRTEHFPLTLESARPSHTSQYLCASSDGTGLTDTQYFGPGTRLTVL.

CDR3 bases: TGTGCCAGCAGCACCCGGGCAGGTGGGTCGGCCTATGGCTACACCTTC. Translated, it gives CASSTRAGGSAYGYTF. V is TRBV7-8 and J is TRBJ1-2; D gene uncertain. The CDR3 loop spans 16 amino acids. With 5 bases removed from V and 4 bases from J, the gap between germline ends came to 20 bases. CDR1 and CDR2 (germline): SGHVS, FQNEAQ.

The chain employs TRBV19 and TRBJ2-1; D is ambiguous. V lost 4 bases and J 0 bases, leaving 7 bases between the germline ends. In germline, CDR1 is LNHDA, CDR2 SQIVND (reference sequence). This CDR3 is built from 14 residues. CDR3 residues: CASSSVSSYNEQFF. As DNA, the CDR3 is TGTGCCAGTAGTAGCGTTAGCTCCTACAATGAGCAGTTCTTC.

This chain connects TRBV24-1 to TRBJ2-7; the match to TRBD1 covers 10 bases. CDR1 is KGHDR, CDR2 SFDVKD, per germline. The trim removed 3 bases at V and 3 bases at J, leaving 7 bases unmatched. CDR3 length: 16 amino acids. In DNA, the CDR3 is TGTGCCACCAGTGATCAAGACGGACAGGGGGGCTACGAGCAGTACTTC. This codes for CATSDQDGQGGYEQYF.

The table lists this clone with a count of one. The V and J genes are TRBV2 and TRBJ2-1, with a possible D match to TRBD2 (6 bases). The V and J ends lost 8 bases and 8 bases respectively, with 25 bases between them. This CDR3 region has 16 residues. The germline V gene has CDR1 SNHLY and CDR2 FYNNEI. The CDR3 sequence: CASSPPVLGEAHEQFF. The CDR3 nucleotides are TGTGCCAGCTCTCCCCCCGTCCTAGGGGAGGCCCATGAGCAGTTCTTC.

This clone was detected only once. The V and J genes are TRBV29-1 and TRBJ1-1; no clear D gene. CDR1 is SQVTM, CDR2 ANQGSEA, per germline. This CDR3 contains 11 residues. V lost 4 bases to trimming and J lost 2 bases, with 5 bases between them. The CDR3 DNA sequence: TGCAGCGTTGTTAGAAACACTGAAGCTTTCTTT. It codes for CSVVRNTEAFF.

The genes are TRBV5-1 and TRBJ1-2, with unresolved D. V was clipped by 0 bases and J by 6 bases, with 12 bases between them. Germline V gene lookup returns CDR1 SGHRS and CDR2 YFSETQ. This CDR3 is built from 14 residues. The CDR3 coding sequence is TGCGCCAGCAGCTTGGACGGAGTTCTGAATGGCTACACCTTC. It is translated as CASSLDGVLNGYTF.

The chain joins TRBV7-9 to TRBJ2-1; D perhaps matches TRBD1 (6 bases). CDR3 length: 17 amino acids. The germline CDR1 and CDR2 sequences are SEHNR and FQNEAQ (reference sequence). Trimming stripped 5 bases from V and 1 base from J, with 18 bases between. Here the CDR3 DNA reads TGTGCCAGCAGCCCCGACAGGCCTCTTTGGTCCTACAATGAGCAGTTCTTC. It is translated as CASSPDRPLWSYNEQFF. Drawing the rest from reference TRBV7-9 and TRBJ2-1, the complete variable domain is DTGVSQNPRHKITKRGQNVTFRCDPISEHNRLYWYRQTLGQGPEFLTYFQNEAQLEKSRLLSDRFSAERPKGSFSTLEIQRTEQGDSAMYLCASSPDRPLWSYNEQFFGPGTRLTVL.

The rearrangement links TRBV5-1 to TRBJ1-3; D may be TRBD1 (6 bases). Trimming took off 4 bases at V and 1 base at J, with 15 bases between the two ends. Germline CDR1 reads SGHRS; CDR2 reads YFSETQ. This CDR3 spans 16 amino acids. CDR3 sequence: CASSTDRGASGNTIYF. The CDR3 coding sequence is TGCGCCAGCAGCACCGATCGGGGGGCGTCTGGAAACACCATATATTTT. Complete variable domain (other parts from reference TRBV5-1 and TRBJ1-3): KAGVTQTPRYLIKTRGQQVTLSCSPISGHRSVSWYQQTPGQGLQFLFEYFSETQRNKGNFPGRFSGRQFSNSRSEMNVSTLELGDSALYLCASSTDRGASGNTIYFGEGSWLTVV.

J is TRBJ1-1 and V is TRBV9; perhaps TRBD1 as D (6 bases). Per the germline V gene, CDR1 is SGDLS and CDR2 is YYNGEE. The CDR3 totals 15 residues. With 3 bases removed from V and 5 bases from J, the gap between germline ends came to 17 bases. The CDR3: CASSERSGARTEAFF. The CDR3 nucleotides are TGTGCCAGCAGCGAGAGGTCAGGGGCGCGGACTGAAGCTTTCTTT.

The chain joins TRBV6-5 to TRBJ2-3; D might be TRBD1 (6 bases). V lost 6 bases and J 4 bases, leaving 14 bases between the germline ends. The CDR3 runs to 14 residues. The V gene's germline CDR1 is MNHEY and CDR2 SVGAGI. The CDR3 DNA follows: TGTGCCAGCAGGCGATCCGAGGGGGCAGATACGCAGTATTTT. As protein: CASRRSEGADTQYF.

This clone was counted a few times. The V and J genes are TRBV19 and TRBJ1-1; 8 bases are a match to TRBD1. This CDR3 is built from 14 residues. Germline lookup yields CDR1 LNHDA and CDR2 SQIVND (reference sequence). Unmatched junction bases numbered 7, after V lost 5 bases and J lost 5 bases. This CDR3 is CASSVQGAGTEAFF. The CDR3 DNA reads as TGTGCCAGTAGTGTTCAGGGGGCAGGGACTGAAGCTTTCTTT.

The chain has TRBV7-3 and TRBJ2-2, with D perhaps assigned TRBD1 or TRBD2 (7 bases each). Germline V gives CDR1 SGHTA, CDR2 FQGTGA. V was shortened by 5 bases and J by 5 bases, with 18 bases between the two germline ends. The CDR3 length is 16 residues. In DNA, the CDR3 is TGTGCCAGCAGCCCAACGACTAGCAGGGGGACCGGGGAGCTGTTTTTT. As protein: CASSPTTSRGTGELFF.

This chain joins TRBV6-1 and TRBJ2-5; 10 nucleotides match TRBD2. The CDR3 has 15 residues. V was clipped by 3 bases and J by 0 bases; unmatched bases: 1. Looked up from germline, CDR1 is MNHNS and CDR2 is SASEGT. CDR3 nucleotides: TGTGCCAGCAGTGAGCTAGCGGGGGACCAAGAGACCCAGTACTTC. Encoded protein: CASSELAGDQETQYF.

The rearrangement uses TRBV14 and TRBJ2-7, with D uncertain. Between the trimmed V and J ends, which lost 4 bases and 4 bases, there was a span of 8 bases. CDR3 length: 12 amino acids. The germline gives CDR1 SGHDN, CDR2 FVKESK. The CDR3 DNA reads as TGTGCCAGCAGCCGAACCGTATACGAGCAGTACTTC. Translated, it gives CASSRTVYEQYF.